These 23 T cell receptor beta chains share one sample of origin, sequenced in a study of T-cell memory formation after mild COVID-19. TCRdb re-called the 5' RACE reads with MiXCR, one entry per CDR3 protein. The sample yields 450,000 to 650,000 distinct CDR3 sequences, roughly a fifth seen once. The sequenced material came from PBMCs or a T cell subset sorted from them (not recorded which). These receptors all come from an adult woman who had mild COVID-19 (a few samples of this study predate the infection). Cell type and time point are not known.

This clonotype was counted between two and nine times. The chain joins TRBV25-1 to TRBJ2-7; weak D call: TRBD1 (6 bases). CDR1 is MGHDK and CDR2 is SYGVNS in the germline V gene. The V end was cut by 2 bases, the J end by 0 bases, with 8 bases between. This CDR3 is built from 14 residues. CDR3 protein: CASSERDTSYEQYF. The CDR3, as DNA: TGTGCCAGCAGTGAACGGGACACCTCCTACGAGCAGTACTTC.

This clonotype appeared many times. DNA of the CDR3: TGCAGTGCTAGTGGTGGGAGCAGCTATGGCTACACCTTC. Translated: CSASGGSSYGYTF. The rearrangement joins TRBV20-1 to TRBJ1-2; the D is unclear. CDR1 DFQATT and CDR2 SNEGSKA come from the germline V gene (reference sequence). The CDR3 has 13 amino acids. With 3 bases removed from V and 4 bases from J, the gap between germline ends came to 12 bases.

This clonotype was found a few times. The V gene is TRBV4-3, the J gene TRBJ2-7; TRBD2 matches 12 bases. V lost 5 bases to trimming and J lost 1 base; unmatched junction nucleotides: 6. The CDR3 length is 16 residues. The germline V gene has CDR1 LGHNA and CDR2 YSLEER. The CDR3 here is CASSTSTSGRSYEQYF. The CDR3 nucleotides read TGCGCCAGCAGCACCTCGACTAGCGGGAGATCCTACGAGCAGTACTTC.

The gene calls are TRBV6-5 and TRBJ1-1; D is ambiguous. The germline CDR1 and CDR2 sequences are MNHEY and SVGAGI. The V end lost 6 bases, the J end lost 4 bases, and 15 bases lay between the germline ends. This CDR3 comprises 14 residues. CDR3 coding DNA: TGTGCCAGCAGCAAACCCTCCGCTGCCACTGAAGCTTTCTTT. It specifies CASSKPSAATEAFF.

This clonotype was picked up a small number of times. The CDR3 coding sequence is TGTGCCAGCAGTCCCGTTGGGCGAACTGGAAACACCATATATTTT. This translates into CASSPVGRTGNTIYF. V and J are TRBV12-3 or TRBV12-4 and TRBJ1-3, with D unresolved. The CDR3 consists of 15 residues. The germline V and J ends were trimmed by 5 bases and 2 bases, with 13 bases remaining between them.

This chain links TRBV10-2 with TRBJ1-1; D gene unclear. The CDR3 is made up of 15 amino acids. V was pared by 0 bases and J by 8 bases, with 16 bases between. The germline V gene has CDR1 WSHSY and CDR2 SAAADI. The CDR3 region is CASSESLLGTREAFF. The DNA for the CDR3 is TGCGCCAGCAGTGAGTCCTTACTGGGAACAAGGGAAGCTTTCTTT.

In this sample, this clonotype turned up a few times. V usage is TRBV5-1 and J usage is TRBJ1-2; D is unresolved. This CDR3 spans 14 amino acids. Germline V gene data show CDR1 as SGHRS and CDR2 as YFSETQ. V gave up 5 bases and J gave up 4 bases, with 15 bases separating them. DNA of the CDR3: TGCGCCAGCAGTCCCGTCTCACTCCGCTATGGCTACACCTTC. As protein: CASSPVSLRYGYTF.

This clonotype was counted between two and nine times. The rearrangement uses TRBV24-1 and TRBJ2-1; D gene ambiguous. This CDR3 has 15 amino acids. Trimming stripped 4 bases from V and 7 bases from J, with 16 bases between. Germline lookup yields CDR1 KGHDR and CDR2 SFDVKD. CDR3: CATSDPRAAYNEQFF. The CDR3 coding sequence is TGTGCCACCAGTGACCCAAGGGCGGCATATAATGAGCAGTTCTTC.

This clonotype occurred a few times. This chain uses TRBV19 with TRBJ2-3; D remains unclear. The CDR3 sequence is 13 residues long. Trimming pared 9 bases from V and 9 bases from J, leaving 19 bases between. CDR1 LNHDA and CDR2 SQIVND come from the germline V gene (reference sequence). CDR3 protein: CASHGSVPRTQYF. The CDR3 bases are TGTGCCAGCCATGGGTCTGTCCCGCGGACGCAGTATTTT.

The J gene is TRBJ2-5, the V gene TRBV5-1; no definite D call. The ends were cut back, 4 bases at V and 3 bases at J, with 10 bases in the middle. The germline V gene encodes CDR1 SGHRS and CDR2 YFSETQ. This CDR3 has 13 amino acids. CDR3 DNA: TGCGCCAGCAGCGATGGACCTAAAGAGACCCAGTACTTC. Translation: CASSDGPKETQYF.

This clonotype has only one observation. This chain connects TRBV2 to TRBJ2-7; D uncertain. V lost 2 bases to trimming and J lost 6 bases, with 11 bases between them. CDR3 length: 13 amino acids. The germline V gene encodes CDR1 SNHLY and CDR2 FYNNEI. CDR3 in amino acids: CASSESVWAEQYF. DNA for the CDR3: TGTGCCAGCAGTGAAAGCGTTTGGGCCGAGCAGTACTTC.

The chain joins TRBV7-3 to TRBJ2-2; TRBD2 matches at 9 bases. CDR3 size: 18 residues. The germline gives CDR1 SGHTA, CDR2 FQGTGA. J was trimmed by 0 bases and V by 0 bases; bases with no gene match: 5. The DNA for the CDR3 is TGTGCCAGCAGCTTAACGTGGATAGCGGGGGCGAACACCGGGGAGCTGTTTTTT. Its translation is CASSLTWIAGANTGELFF.

The rearrangement joins TRBV5-6 to TRBJ2-4; 9 bases fit TRBD1. V dropped 4 bases and J dropped 4; count of bases not matched to a gene: 6. There are 15 residues in the CDR3. Germline values: CDR1 SGHDT, CDR2 YYEEEE. For the CDR3, the DNA is TGTGCCAGCAGCGGGACCGGGACAGGGAAAAACATTCAGTACTTC. Protein: CASSGTGTGKNIQYF.

The CDR3: CASSQVTGTGNTEAFF. In nucleotides, the CDR3 is TGTGCCAGCAGCCAAGTTACCGGGACAGGGAACACTGAAGCTTTCTTT. V usage is TRBV4-2 and J usage is TRBJ1-1; 8 positions match TRBD1. Trimming took 1 base from V and 1 from J; bases not matched to a gene: 5. The CDR3 consists of 16 residues. CDR1 is LGHNA, CDR2 YNFKEQ, per germline.

This clonotype has just a few counts. The chain links TRBV30 to TRBJ2-5, with TRBD2 matching over 8 bases. Losses at the gene ends were 3 bases for V and 4 bases for J; bases not matched to a gene: 1. Germline CDR1 is GTSNPN and CDR2 is SVGIG (reference sequence). This CDR3 has 12 residues. The CDR3 spells CAWSGGGETQYF. The DNA of the CDR3 is TGTGCCTGGAGCGGGGGGGGAGAGACCCAGTACTTC.

The V gene is TRBV11-3, the J gene TRBJ1-1; a possible D gene is TRBD1 (5 bases). CDR3 length: 15 amino acids. V was shortened by 6 bases and J by 3 bases, with 17 bases between the two germline ends. Germline V lookup: CDR1 SGHNT, CDR2 YENEEA. The CDR3: CASRKRSLGDTEAFF. The CDR3 coding sequence is TGTGCCAGCAGAAAGAGGTCTCTGGGGGACACTGAAGCTTTCTTT.

The chain joins TRBV24-1 to TRBJ2-2, with D unclear. The CDR3 is 12 residues long. V shed 4 bases and J shed 6 bases, with 5 bases lying between them. In germline, CDR1 is KGHDR, CDR2 SFDVKD. Written as DNA, the CDR3 is TGTGCCACCAGTGACCCCCCCGGGGAGCTGTTTTTT. This translates into CATSDPPGELFF.

This clonotype has ten or more counts. The chain employs TRBV29-1 and TRBJ2-7; 8 nucleotides line up with TRBD1. V was pared by 8 bases and J by 3 bases, with 6 bases of the junction left unmatched. Per germline, CDR1 SQVTM and CDR2 ANQGSEA. The CDR3 extends over 12 amino acids. CDR3 nucleotides: TGCAGCTTCTGGACAGGGAACTACGAGCAGTACTTC. This gives the protein CSFWTGNYEQYF.

This clonotype was found a few times. The V and J genes are TRBV7-9 and TRBJ2-1; 8 positions agree with TRBD2. CDR1 and CDR2 from the germline V gene are SEHNR and FQNEAQ (reference sequence). CDR3 length: 14 residues. J gave up 5 bases and V 5 bases, and 5 bases lay outside the gene matches. The CDR3 is CASSPWTSHNEQFF. The CDR3, as DNA: TGTGCCAGCAGCCCCTGGACTAGCCACAATGAGCAGTTCTTC. The full variable domain, with the rest looked up from reference TRBV7-9 and TRBJ2-1, is DTGVSQNPRHKITKRGQNVTFRCDPISEHNRLYWYRQTLGQGPEFLTYFQNEAQLEKSRLLSDRFSAERPKGSFSTLEIQRTEQGDSAMYLCASSPWTSHNEQFFGPGTRLTVL.

This clonotype was picked up a small number of times. This chain joins TRBV4-1 and TRBJ2-5; 9 nucleotides align to TRBD1. The CDR3 has 16 amino acids. Losses at the gene ends were 0 bases for V and 6 bases for J; bases not matched to a gene: 8. Germline lookup yields CDR1 MGHRA and CDR2 YSYEKL. CDR3 bases: TGCGCCAGCAGCCAAGATCCACAGGGGGCGATTAAGACCCAGTACTTC. It is translated as CASSQDPQGAIKTQYF.

This clonotype has only a few counts. An end of the junction does not agree with germline; a read error may underlie this. The rearrangement joins TRBV7-8 to TRBJ2-7; 11 bases align to TRBD2. In germline, CDR1 is SGHVS, CDR2 FQNEAQ. The CDR3 covers 15 residues. Written as DNA, the CDR3 is TGTGCCAGCAGCCTAGCGGGGGGCTCCACCTACGAGCAGTACTTC. This gives the protein CASSLAGGSTYEQYF.

This clonotype was seen many times. The rearrangement joins TRBV18 to TRBJ2-5; D unclear. The CDR3 spans 12 residues. The V gene lost 1 base and the J gene lost 2 bases, with 2 bases spanning the gap. Per the germline V gene, CDR1 is KGHSH and CDR2 is LQKENI. The CDR3 region has the DNA TGTGCCAGCTCACCACGGCAAGAGACCCAGTACTTC. Amino acid sequence: CASSPRQETQYF. The variable domain in full, completed from reference TRBV18 and TRBJ2-5, reads NAGVMQNPRHLVRRRGQEARLRCSPMKGHSHVYWYRQLPEEGLKFMVYLQKENIIDESGMPKERFSAEFPKEGPSILRIQQVVRGDSAAYFCASSPRQETQYFGPGTRLLVL.

This clonotype was seen only a few times. The J gene is TRBJ2-5, the V gene TRBV20-1; maybe TRBD2 (7 bases). Germline V gene sequence: CDR1 DFQATT, CDR2 SNEGSKA (reference sequence). V shed 8 bases and J shed 4 bases, with 20 bases lying between them. CDR3 length: 14 residues. CDR3 DNA sequence: TGCAGTCGCCGCGGGGGCGGGGTACTAGAGACCCAGTACTTC. Residues: CSRRGGGVLETQYF.